Presented here are 29 T cell receptor beta chains from one specimen sequenced in a study of T cell repertoires in cytomegalovirus infection. MiXCR was run by TCRdb on the reads, yielding one entry per CDR3 protein. This table has some 700,000 distinct CDR3 sequences, approximately 34% appearing once. Sequenced sample: PBMCs. These receptors all stem from a human donor in good health (CMV status not recorded). Some clones in this sample may be carry-over from other donors' samples.

V usage is TRBV4-1 and J usage is TRBJ2-3; TRBD1 aligns across 9 bases. Unmatched junction bases numbered 9, after V lost 4 bases and J lost 4 bases. Germline V gene lookup returns CDR1 MGHRA and CDR2 YSYEKL. The CDR3 runs 16 residues. DNA for the CDR3: TGCGCCAGCAGCCGTAGGGACAGGGAGGCGGCAGATACGCAGTATTTT. Translating gives CASSRRDREAADTQYF.

The rearrangement uses TRBV10-3 and TRBJ1-3, with D hard to call. This CDR3 spans 14 amino acids. The V end was cut by 0 bases, the J end by 4 bases, with 7 bases between. Germline assignment: CDR1 ENHRY and CDR2 SYGVKD. CDR3 in amino acids: CAISESGEGNTIYF. For the CDR3, the DNA is TGTGCCATCAGTGAGTCGGGCGAAGGAAACACCATATATTTT.

V usage is TRBV19 and J usage is TRBJ2-1; 12 bases map to TRBD2. CDR1 is LNHDA and CDR2 is SQIVND in the germline V gene (reference sequence). The CDR3 loop spans 17 amino acids. V shed 10 bases and J 7 bases; nucleotides not matched to a gene: 17. DNA of the CDR3: TGTGCCACCGAAACCGGGACTAGCGGGCCCGCGAGGAATGAGCAGTTCTTC. Amino acid sequence: CATETGTSGPARNEQFF.

The chain couples TRBV27 to TRBJ2-7; either TRBD1 or TRBD2 may supply D (5 bases each). The CDR3 extends over 13 amino acids. From germline, CDR1 is MNHEY and CDR2 SMNVEV (reference sequence). V was shortened by 4 bases and J by 4 bases, with 11 bases between the two germline ends. This CDR3 reads CASSWDGGYEQYF. In nucleotides, the CDR3 is TGTGCCAGCAGTTGGGACGGCGGATACGAGCAGTACTTC.

This clonotype was seen ten or more times. This chain uses TRBV7-2 with TRBJ2-5; D might be TRBD2 (6 bases). CDR1 and CDR2 (germline): SGHTA, FQGNSA. The V end was cut by 3 bases, the J end by 4 bases, with 15 bases between. This CDR3 has 15 residues. The CDR3 coding sequence is TGTGCCAGCAGCTTCGATCTAGCGAGTCGAGAGACCCAGTACTTC. Encoded protein: CASSFDLASRETQYF.

Notes on this clonotype: Sequence at one end of the junction differs from germline and may be a read error. V and J are TRBV28 and TRBJ1-1, with D unclear. This CDR3 has 13 amino acids. Looked up from germline, CDR1 is MDHEN and CDR2 is SYDVKM. CDR3 coding DNA: TGTGCAAGAAGCGACCTCCTATCCCCAAAAGCTTGCTTT. It translates to CARSDLLSPKACF.

In this sample, this clonotype turned up a few times. The rearrangement links TRBV28 to TRBJ2-1; no reliable D call. The CDR3 runs 12 residues. Germline assignment: CDR1 MDHEN and CDR2 SYDVKM. The V and J ends lost 1 base and 5 bases respectively, with 3 bases between them. This chain's CDR3 is CASSLYDNEQFF. CDR3 in DNA: TGTGCCAGCAGTTTATATGACAATGAGCAGTTCTTC.

The table lists this clonotype with many counts. The chain carries TRBV6-1 and TRBJ1-2, with no clear D. Trimming removed 5 bases at V and 5 bases at J, with 18 bases between. Germline CDR1 reads MNHNS; CDR2 reads SASEGT. The CDR3 has 15 residues. The CDR3 DNA sequence: TGTGCCAGCAGTTGGCAGGCCCTTGGTAGTTATGGCTACACCTTC. It encodes CASSWQALGSYGYTF.

This clonotype has a handful of counts. The chain employs TRBV19 and TRBJ1-2, with D perhaps matching TRBD1 (6 bases). Germline V gene data show CDR1 as LNHDA and CDR2 as SQIVND (reference sequence). The CDR3 runs 14 residues. Trimming left V 3 bases short and J 6 bases short, with 14 bases between. CDR3 sequence: CASSIFTRGHGYTF. In DNA, the CDR3 is TGTGCCAGTAGTATCTTTACCCGGGGGCATGGCTACACCTTC. The variable domain in full, with the rest retrieved from reference TRBV19 and TRBJ1-2, is DGGITQSPKYLFRKEGQNVTLSCEQNLNHDAMYWYRQDPGQGLRLIYYSQIVNDFQKGDIAEGYSVSREKKESFPLTVTSAQKNPTAFYLCASSIFTRGHGYTFGSGTRLTVV.

With respect to this clonotype: This may be a read error, as it is one base from a much larger clone. The V and J genes are TRBV7-2 and TRBJ1-4, with 10 bases matching TRBD1. Germline V gene data show CDR1 as SGHTA and CDR2 as FQGNSA. This CDR3 comprises 16 residues. The CDR3 reads CASSLSAGQGSEKMFF. Here the CDR3 DNA reads TGTGCCAGCAGCTTATCGGCGGGACAGGGGAGCGAAAAAATGTTTTTT.

The chain employs TRBV28 and TRBJ2-1; 13 positions agree with TRBD2. The V and J ends lost 1 base and 8 bases, in that order; junction bases with no gene match: 5. CDR1 and CDR2 (germline): MDHEN, SYDVKM. The CDR3 contains 16 residues. CDR3 sequence reads: CASSLYGTSGMDEQFF. The CDR3 DNA reads as TGTGCCAGCAGTTTATACGGGACTAGCGGGATGGATGAGCAGTTCTTC. Looking up the rest from reference TRBV28 and TRBJ2-1 gives the full variable domain: DVKVTQSSRYLVKRTGEKVFLECVQDMDHENMFWYRQDPGLGLRLIYFSYDVKMKEKGDIPEGYSVSREKKERFSLILESASTNQTSMYLCASSLYGTSGMDEQFFGPGTRLTVL.

The chain links TRBV2 to TRBJ2-7; D is uncertain. The CDR3 covers 12 residues. The V end lost 6 bases, the J end lost 3 bases, and 9 bases lay between the germline ends. Germline CDR1 SNHLY, CDR2 FYNNEI. CDR3 coding DNA: TGTGCCAGCAGCACCCGCCTCTACGAGCAGTACTTC. Translated: CASSTRLYEQYF.

The rearrangement uses TRBV28 and TRBJ1-2, with 8 bases identical to TRBD1. The length of the CDR3 is 17 residues. Trimming removed 7 bases from V and 0 bases from J; junction bases left unmatched: 13. The germline gives CDR1 MDHEN, CDR2 SYDVKM. The CDR3 DNA sequence: TGTGCCAGCAACGAAGACAGGGGAGGACGTTCTAACTATGGCTACACCTTC. Translating gives CASNEDRGGRSNYGYTF.

CDR3: CASTTPGGGYEQYF. CDR3 nucleotides: TGTGCCAGCACCACCCCGGGGGGAGGGTACGAGCAGTACTTC. The rearrangement uses TRBV7-4 and TRBJ2-7, with 7 bases identical to TRBD2. Trimming at V came to 7 bases and at J to 4 bases, leaving 10 bases not matched to a gene. Germline V gene lookup returns CDR1 SGHVT and CDR2 SQSDAQ. The CDR3 totals 14 residues.

Many counts were recorded for this clonotype. The chain recombines TRBV20-1 with TRBJ2-5; no firm D call. This CDR3 spans 12 amino acids. The V and J ends lost 1 base and 4 bases respectively, with 7 bases between them. Germline CDR1 and CDR2: DFQATT and SNEGSKA (reference sequence). CDR3 region: CSARGVGETQYF. The CDR3 bases are TGCAGTGCTAGAGGAGTGGGAGAGACCCAGTACTTC.

The table lists this clonotype with a count of one. This sequence joins TRBV20-1 and TRBJ2-1; TRBD2 matches at 12 bases. J was trimmed by 9 bases and V by 1 base; bases with no gene match: 7. The germline V gene has CDR1 DFQATT and CDR2 SNEGSKA (reference sequence). CDR3 length equals 15 residues. CDR3 coding DNA: TGCAGTGCTAGAGGGGTGACTAGCGGGAGTTCTGAGCAGTTCTTC. Amino acids: CSARGVTSGSSEQFF.

This clonotype was seen at least ten times. This sequence joins TRBV11-3 and TRBJ2-2, with no clear D. CDR1 is SGHNT and CDR2 is YENEEA in the germline V gene. V was cut by 0 bases and J by 5 bases, with 4 bases left in between. The CDR3 totals 13 residues. CDR3 in DNA: TGTGCCAGCAGCTTAGAGTTTACCGGGGAGCTGTTTTTT. Encoded protein: CASSLEFTGELFF.

The chain links TRBV12-3 or TRBV12-4 to TRBJ1-2; TRBD1 might be the D (6 bases). The CDR3 spans 12 residues. Trimming cost V 2 bases and J 8 bases, with 9 bases left between them. The CDR3 is CASSLPGAGYTF. Written as DNA, the CDR3 is TGTGCCAGCAGTTTACCGGGGGCCGGCTACACCTTC.

V and J are TRBV7-8 and TRBJ1-6; D is undetermined. In germline, CDR1 is SGHVS, CDR2 FQNEAQ. There are 16 residues in the CDR3. The V end was cut by 5 bases, the J end by 8 bases, with 19 bases between. CDR3 DNA: TGTGCCAGCAGCCCCTATGCAGGAGCCTTTGATTCACCCCTCCACTTT. Residues: CASSPYAGAFDSPLHF.

This clonotype was seen once. This chain uses TRBV5-1 with TRBJ2-3, with D unresolved. V shed 0 bases and J shed 5 bases, with 10 bases lying between them. CDR1 is SGHRS and CDR2 is YFSETQ in the germline V gene. This CDR3 comprises 14 residues. The CDR3 reads CASSLAKGRDTQYF. In DNA, the CDR3 is TGCGCCAGCAGCTTGGCCAAAGGTCGAGATACGCAGTATTTT.

This clonotype was recorded a few times. The CDR3 DNA is TGTGCCAGCAGCTTAACATATCCGGGGCCTTCTAATGAAAAACTGTTTTTT. Translated, it gives CASSLTYPGPSNEKLFF. The V gene is TRBV7-6, the J gene TRBJ1-4; D might be TRBD1 (5 bases). Germline V gene sequence: CDR1 SGHVS, CDR2 FNYEAQ. V lost 2 bases to trimming and J lost 3 bases, with 16 bases between them. The length of the CDR3 is 17 residues.

The chain couples TRBV5-1 to TRBJ2-7; 8 bases match TRBD2. CDR3 size: 17 residues. The junction had 10 bases not matched to a gene; V was cut back by 0 bases and J by 2 bases. The V gene's germline CDR1 is SGHRS and CDR2 YFSETQ. CDR3: CASSLAGLAGPTYEQYF. The CDR3 DNA is TGCGCCAGCAGCTTGGCCGGGCTAGCGGGTCCTACCTACGAGCAGTACTTC.

About this clonotype itself: The junction differs from germline at one of its ends, possibly a read error. This sequence joins TRBV7-9 and TRBJ1-1, with a weak D call TRBD1 (6 bases). In germline, CDR1 is SEHNR, CDR2 FQNEAQ (reference sequence). The CDR3 has 15 amino acids. CDR3 sequence reads: CSSSPLQGRNTEAFF. The CDR3 DNA sequence: TGTTCCAGCTCGCCTCTTCAGGGGAGGAACACTGAAGCTTTCTTT.

This clonotype was found a few times. The chain recombines TRBV12-3 or TRBV12-4 with TRBJ1-2; D gene uncertain. The CDR3 runs to 12 residues. The ends were cut back, 2 bases at V and 8 bases at J, with 9 bases in the middle. For the CDR3, the DNA is TGTGCCAGCAGTTTAAAGTCCTGGGGCTACACCTTC. The encoded protein is CASSLKSWGYTF.

This clonotype was picked up a small number of times. The chain recombines TRBV6-6 with TRBJ2-7; 9 bases fit TRBD1. After removal of 7 bases from V and 1 base from J, the junction contained 5 bases not matched to a gene. The germline gives CDR1 MNHNY, CDR2 SVGAGI (reference sequence). The CDR3 is made up of 14 amino acids. The CDR3 DNA reads as TGTGCCAGCACCGGGACAGGGCTTTCCTACGAGCAGTACTTC. Its protein product is CASTGTGLSYEQYF.

The sample holds a few counts of this clonotype. The chain uses TRBV5-6 and TRBJ2-5; 10 bases are shared with TRBD1. V gave up 2 bases and J gave up 0 bases; unmatched junction bases: 28. Germline V gives CDR1 SGHDT, CDR2 YYEEEE. The CDR3 contains 24 residues. As DNA, the CDR3 is TGTGCCAGCAGCTTCAGTTCCGGGACAGGGGTCCCCCTACCCCACCGCGATAACCAAGAGACCCAGTACTTC. Residues: CASSFSSGTGVPLPHRDNQETQYF.

The chain couples TRBV20-1 to TRBJ1-2, with unresolved D. V lost 0 bases and J 4 bases, leaving 15 bases between the germline ends. CDR3 length: 15 residues. Germline CDR1 is DFQATT and CDR2 is SNEGSKA (reference sequence). This CDR3 reads CSARDGHSGIYGYTF. The CDR3 DNA reads as TGCAGTGCTAGAGATGGCCACTCTGGTATCTATGGCTACACCTTC.

This chain connects TRBV19 to TRBJ1-1; possibly TRBD1 for D (5 bases). Trimming stripped 1 base from V and 4 bases from J, with 13 bases between. Germline-derived CDR1 and CDR2 are LNHDA and SQIVND (reference sequence). CDR3 length: 15 amino acids. This chain's CDR3 is CASSIVGGVRTEAFF. DNA for the CDR3: TGTGCCAGTAGTATAGTTGGGGGGGTTCGCACTGAAGCTTTCTTT.

This clonotype was picked up one time. The rearrangement links TRBV5-6 to TRBJ2-1; 10 bases agree with TRBD2. The V gene end was trimmed by 2 bases and the J gene end by 5 bases; junction bases not matched to a gene: 10. The CDR3 totals 17 residues. Germline assignment: CDR1 SGHDT and CDR2 YYEEEE. This CDR3 reads CASSLGASGSIDNEQFF. CDR3 in DNA: TGTGCCAGCAGCTTAGGAGCTAGCGGGAGTATCGACAATGAGCAGTTCTTC. The variable domain in full, completed from reference TRBV5-6 and TRBJ2-1, reads DAGVTQSPTHLIKTRGQQVTLRCSPKSGHDTVSWYQQALGQGPQFIFQYYEEEERQRGNFPDRFSGHQFPNYSSELNVNALLLGDSALYLCASSLGASGSIDNEQFFGPGTRLTVL.